This T cell receptor beta chain was found in a study of metastatic and nonmetastatic thyroid tumors. Germline values: CDR1 ENHRY, CDR2 SYGVKD. The CDR3 totals 12 residues. Overall study findings and caveats: Malignant thyroid tumors reportedly exceeded benign nodules significantly in TCR beta diversity, with the difference appearing in blood and tumor.

TCRdb re-analyzed the PCR reads using MiXCR. The profile covers about 2,000 clones, with approximately 11% appearing a single time and around 15% taken by the ten largest. This clone has ten or more counts. The antigen is not known. Its ends do not fully match the called genes, so a read error is possible. Other DNA variants within this sample encode the same CDR3. Patients had received no treatment of any kind before thyroid surgery. This sequence joins TRBV10-3 and TRBJ1-5; D is ambiguous. Sequencing was performed on tumor tissue. The receptor was derived from a female donor with papillary thyroid cancer or a benign thyroid nodule (not recorded which). Some clones in this sample may be carry-over from other donors' samples. The CDR3 sequence is CASHSSGEPQHF. Written as DNA, the CDR3 is TGCGCCAGCCACAGCTCCGGGGAGCCCCAGCATTTT.